This T cell receptor beta chain came from a study of blood T cell repertoires in COVID-19. This CDR3 has 13 residues. CDR1 and CDR2 (germline): MNHEY, SVGAGI. The V gene end was trimmed by 4 bases and the J gene end by 5 bases; junction bases not matched to a gene: 2. Some clones are missing from TCRdb's copy, which holds only in-frame ones; the method was immunoSEQ multiplex PCR. The sample holds some 330,000 clones, around 86% seen once. This receptor was identified in a woman aged 50 to 65 who had recovered from COVID-19. The chain is built from TRBV6-5 and TRBJ1-2, with 9 bases aligning to TRBD1. The sample was PBMCs or T cells enriched from blood (not recorded which). Here the CDR3 DNA reads TGTGCCAGCAGTTCCGACAGGGGGTATGGCTACACCTTC. Its protein is CASSSDRGYGYTF.